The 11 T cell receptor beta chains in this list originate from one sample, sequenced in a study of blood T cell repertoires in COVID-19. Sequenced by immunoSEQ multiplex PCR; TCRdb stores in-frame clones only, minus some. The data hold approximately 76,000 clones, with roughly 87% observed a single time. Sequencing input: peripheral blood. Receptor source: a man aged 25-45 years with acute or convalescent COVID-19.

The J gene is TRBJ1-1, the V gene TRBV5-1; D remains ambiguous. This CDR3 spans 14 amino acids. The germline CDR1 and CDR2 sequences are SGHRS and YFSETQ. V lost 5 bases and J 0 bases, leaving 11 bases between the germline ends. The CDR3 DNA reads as TGCGCCAGCAGTGTGAGTCCCATGAACACTGAAGCTTTCTTT. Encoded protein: CASSVSPMNTEAFF.

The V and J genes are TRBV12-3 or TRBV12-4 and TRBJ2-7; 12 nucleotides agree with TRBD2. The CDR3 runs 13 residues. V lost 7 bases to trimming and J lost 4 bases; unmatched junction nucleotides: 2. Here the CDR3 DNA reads TGTGCCAGCAAGACTAGCGGGAGTTACGAGCAGTACTTC. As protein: CASKTSGSYEQYF.

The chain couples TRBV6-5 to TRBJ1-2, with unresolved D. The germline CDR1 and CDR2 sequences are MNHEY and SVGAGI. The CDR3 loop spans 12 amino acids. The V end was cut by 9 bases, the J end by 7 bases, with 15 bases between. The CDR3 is CASTYGSPGYTF. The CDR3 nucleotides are TGTGCCAGTACCTACGGGAGCCCTGGCTACACCTTC.

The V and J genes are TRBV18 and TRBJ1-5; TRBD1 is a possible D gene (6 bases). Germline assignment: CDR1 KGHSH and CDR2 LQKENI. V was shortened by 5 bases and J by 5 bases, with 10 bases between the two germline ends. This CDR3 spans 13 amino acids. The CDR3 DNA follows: TGTGCCAGCTCATTGGACAGCCATCAGCCCCAGCATTTT. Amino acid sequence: CASSLDSHQPQHF.

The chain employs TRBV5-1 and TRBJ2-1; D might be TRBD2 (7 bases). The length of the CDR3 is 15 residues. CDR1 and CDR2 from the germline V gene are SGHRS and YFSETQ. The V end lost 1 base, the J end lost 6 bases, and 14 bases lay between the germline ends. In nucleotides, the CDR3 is TGCGCCAGCAGCTTGACCCAGGGGAGGGTCAATGAGCAGTTCTTC. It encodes CASSLTQGRVNEQFF.

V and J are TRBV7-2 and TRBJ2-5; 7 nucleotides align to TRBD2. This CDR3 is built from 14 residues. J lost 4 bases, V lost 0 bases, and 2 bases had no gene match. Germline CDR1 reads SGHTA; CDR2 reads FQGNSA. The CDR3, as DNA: TGTGCCAGCAGCTTAGCGGGAGGGCCAGAGACCCAGTACTTC. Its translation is CASSLAGGPETQYF.

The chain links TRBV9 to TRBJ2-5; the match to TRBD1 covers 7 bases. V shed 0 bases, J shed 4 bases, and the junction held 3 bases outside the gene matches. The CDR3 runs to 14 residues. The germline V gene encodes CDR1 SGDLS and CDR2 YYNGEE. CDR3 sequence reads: CASSVDPGGETQYF. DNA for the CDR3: TGTGCCAGCAGCGTAGACCCAGGGGGAGAGACCCAGTACTTC.

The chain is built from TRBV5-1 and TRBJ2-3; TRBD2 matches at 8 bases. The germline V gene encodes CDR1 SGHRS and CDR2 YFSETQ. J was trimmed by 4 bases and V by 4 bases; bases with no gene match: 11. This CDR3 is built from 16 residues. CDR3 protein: CASSVPGLVLADTQYF. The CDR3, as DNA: TGCGCCAGCAGCGTACCGGGACTAGTTTTAGCAGATACGCAGTATTTT.

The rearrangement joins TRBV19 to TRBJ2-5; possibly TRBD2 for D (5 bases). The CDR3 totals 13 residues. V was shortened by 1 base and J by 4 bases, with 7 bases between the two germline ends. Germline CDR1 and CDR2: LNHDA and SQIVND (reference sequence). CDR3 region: CASSIASGETQYF. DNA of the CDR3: TGTGCCAGTAGTATAGCCAGCGGAGAGACCCAGTACTTC.

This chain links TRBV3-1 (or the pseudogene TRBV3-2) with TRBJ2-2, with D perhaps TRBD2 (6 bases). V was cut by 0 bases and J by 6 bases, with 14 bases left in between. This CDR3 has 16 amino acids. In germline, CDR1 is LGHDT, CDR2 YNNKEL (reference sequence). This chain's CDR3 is CASSQEGGRAAGELFF. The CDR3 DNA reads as TGTGCCAGCAGCCAAGAAGGAGGGAGAGCTGCCGGGGAGCTGTTTTTT.

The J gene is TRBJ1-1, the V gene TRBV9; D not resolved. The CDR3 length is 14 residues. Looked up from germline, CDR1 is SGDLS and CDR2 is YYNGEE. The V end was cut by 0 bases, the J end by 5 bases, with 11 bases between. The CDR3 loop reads CASSVDTKRTEAFF. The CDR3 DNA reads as TGTGCCAGCAGCGTAGATACCAAGAGAACTGAAGCTTTCTTT. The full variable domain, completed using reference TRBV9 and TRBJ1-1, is DSGVTQTPKHLITATGQRVTLRCSPRSGDLSVYWYQQSLDQGLQFLIQYYNGEERAKGNILERFSAQQFPDLHSELNLSSLELGDSALYFCASSVDTKRTEAFFGQGTRLTVV.